The source of this T cell receptor beta chain is a study of T cell responses to AZD1222 COVID-19 vaccine. Whole-study findings and limits: The sample set comprised mostly white British donors with more females, and clonal diversity was possibly underestimated. Within unmutated variant regions lay the reported targets of nearly half of spike-specific TCRs.

This CDR3 has 14 amino acids. V trimming: 6 bases; J trimming: 0 bases; junction bases outside the gene matches: 7. Germline loops: CDR1 SQVTM, CDR2 ANQGSEA. Generated by immunoSEQ multiplex PCR, the TCRdb table keeps only in-frame clones and is missing some. The sample comprises about 120,000 clones, around 90% of which are singletons, and around 4.5% rests with the top ten. About this clone itself: Antigen: not known.

This chain joins TRBV29-1 and TRBJ1-1; 7 bases map to TRBD1. This sample comprised peripheral blood, obtained on day 0 of MenACWY control vaccination. This clonotype was sampled from an adult in good health. CDR3 amino acids: CSVHRGEMNTEAFF. As DNA, the CDR3 is TGCAGCGTCCACAGGGGCGAGATGAACACTGAAGCTTTCTTT.